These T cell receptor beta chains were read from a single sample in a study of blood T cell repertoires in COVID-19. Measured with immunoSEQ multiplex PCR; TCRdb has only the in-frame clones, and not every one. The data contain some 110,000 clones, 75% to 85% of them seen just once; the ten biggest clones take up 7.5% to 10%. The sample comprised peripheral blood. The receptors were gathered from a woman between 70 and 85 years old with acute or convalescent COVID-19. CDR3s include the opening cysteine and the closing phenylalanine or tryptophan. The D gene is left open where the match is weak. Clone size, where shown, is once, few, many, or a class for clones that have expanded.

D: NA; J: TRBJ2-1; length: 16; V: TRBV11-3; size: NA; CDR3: CASSPPLPISANEQFF; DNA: TGTGCCAGCAGCCCCCCTCTCCCTATAAGCGCCAATGAGCAGTTCTTC
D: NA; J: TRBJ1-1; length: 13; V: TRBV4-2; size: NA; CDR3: CASSQGGNTEAFF; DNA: TGTGCCAGCAGCCAAGGCGGGAACACTGAAGCTTTCTTT
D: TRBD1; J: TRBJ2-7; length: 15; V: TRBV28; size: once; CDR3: CASSFPGQGANEQYF; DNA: TGTGCCAGCAGTTTTCCGGGACAGGGAGCAAACGAGCAGTACTTC
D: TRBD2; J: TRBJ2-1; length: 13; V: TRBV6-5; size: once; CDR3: CASRAGGPNEQFF; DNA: TGTGCCAGTCGGGCGGGAGGGCCCAATGAGCAGTTCTTC
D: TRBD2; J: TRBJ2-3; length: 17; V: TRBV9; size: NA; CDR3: CASSVEASGPSTDTQYF; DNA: TGTGCCAGCAGCGTAGAGGCTAGCGGCCCTAGCACAGATACGCAGTATTTT
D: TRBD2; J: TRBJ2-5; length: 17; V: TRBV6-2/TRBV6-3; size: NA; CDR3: CASSPRTSGRAGETQYF; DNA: TGTGCCAGCAGTCCCCGGACTAGCGGGAGGGCCGGGGAGACCCAGTACTTC
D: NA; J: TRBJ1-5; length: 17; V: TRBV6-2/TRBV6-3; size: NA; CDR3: CASSANRDRFSNQPQHF; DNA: TGTGCCAGCAGTGCTAACAGGGACCGGTTCAGCAATCAGCCCCAGCATTTT
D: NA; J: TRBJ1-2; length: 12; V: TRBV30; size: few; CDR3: CAWSVTDYGYTF; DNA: TGTGCCTGGAGTGTGACAGACTATGGCTACACCTTC
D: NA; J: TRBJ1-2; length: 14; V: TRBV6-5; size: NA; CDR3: CASRGAGDRPGYTF; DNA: TGTGCCAGCAGGGGTGCGGGTGACAGGCCCGGCTACACCTTC
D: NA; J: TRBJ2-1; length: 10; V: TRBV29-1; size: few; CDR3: CSVRGNEQFF; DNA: TGCAGCGTTCGGGGGAATGAGCAGTTCTTC
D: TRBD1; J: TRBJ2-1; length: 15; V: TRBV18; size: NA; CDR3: CASSPTGAGYNEQFF; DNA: TGTGCCAGCTCACCAACAGGGGCAGGGTACAATGAGCAGTTCTTC
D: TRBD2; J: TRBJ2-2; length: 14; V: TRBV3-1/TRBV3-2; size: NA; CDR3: CASSPMTSAGELFF; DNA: TGTGCCAGCAGCCCCATGACTAGCGCCGGGGAGCTGTTTTTT
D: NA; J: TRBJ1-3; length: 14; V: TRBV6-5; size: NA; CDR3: CASSYSGNGNTIYF; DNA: TGTGCCAGCAGTTATTCAGGGAATGGAAACACCATATATTTT
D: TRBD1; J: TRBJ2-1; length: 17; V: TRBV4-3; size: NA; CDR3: CASSQSIPRQGAFEQFF; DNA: TGCGCCAGCAGCCAAAGTATCCCGAGACAGGGGGCCTTTGAGCAGTTCTTC
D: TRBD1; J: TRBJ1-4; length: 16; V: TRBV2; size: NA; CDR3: CASSDRGRKTNEKLFF; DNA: TGTGCCAGCAGTGACAGGGGGCGCAAAACTAATGAAAAACTGTTTTTT
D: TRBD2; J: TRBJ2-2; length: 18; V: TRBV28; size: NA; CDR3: CASSLLTSGRGNTGELFF; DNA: TGTGCCAGCAGCCTACTGACTAGCGGGAGGGGGAACACCGGGGAGCTGTTTTTT
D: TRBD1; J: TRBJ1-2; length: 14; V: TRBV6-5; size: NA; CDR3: CASRYPGQGTGYTF; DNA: TGTGCCAGCAGGTATCCGGGACAGGGGACAGGCTACACCTTC
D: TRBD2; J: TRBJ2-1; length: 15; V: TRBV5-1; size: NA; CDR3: CASSQTASGSYEQFF; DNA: TGCGCCAGCAGTCAGACGGCTAGCGGGAGCTATGAGCAGTTCTTC
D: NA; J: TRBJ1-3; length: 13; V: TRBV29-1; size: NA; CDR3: CSVARTAGNTIYF; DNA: TGCAGCGTTGCAAGGACAGCCGGAAACACCATATATTTT
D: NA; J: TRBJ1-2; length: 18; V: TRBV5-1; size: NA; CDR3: CASSPITAGQSQDYGYTF; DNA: TGCGCCAGCAGCCCAATCACCGCTGGACAGAGCCAGGACTATGGCTACACCTTC
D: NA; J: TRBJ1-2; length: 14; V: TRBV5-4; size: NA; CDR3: CASSLEDRAHGYTF; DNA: TGTGCCAGCAGCTTGGAGGACAGAGCCCATGGCTACACCTTC
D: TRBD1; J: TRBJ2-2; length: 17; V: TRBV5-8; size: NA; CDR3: CASSLAYGQGRTGELFF; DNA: TGTGCCAGCAGCTTGGCCTATGGACAGGGTAGGACCGGGGAGCTGTTTTTT
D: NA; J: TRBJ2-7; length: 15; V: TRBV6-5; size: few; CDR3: CASSQGLERAYEQYF; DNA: TGTGCCAGCAGTCAGGGGCTAGAACGCGCCTACGAGCAGTACTTC
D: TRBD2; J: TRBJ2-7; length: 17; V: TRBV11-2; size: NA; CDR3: CASSPGTIGFLSGEQYF; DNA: TGTGCCAGCAGTCCAGGGACTATCGGGTTTCTCTCCGGCGAGCAGTACTTC
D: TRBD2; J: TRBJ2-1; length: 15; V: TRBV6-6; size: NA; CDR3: CASSSGTSGYNEQFF; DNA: TGTGCCAGCAGCTCCGGGACTAGCGGTTACAATGAGCAGTTCTTC
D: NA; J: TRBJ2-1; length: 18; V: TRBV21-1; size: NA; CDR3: CASSKAASGGPSYNEQFF; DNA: TGTGCCAGCAGCAAAGCGGCTAGCGGGGGGCCGTCCTACAATGAGCAGTTCTTC
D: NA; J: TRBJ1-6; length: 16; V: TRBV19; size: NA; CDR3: CASSIVGGLGDSPLHF; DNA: TGTGCCAGTAGTATCGTGGGAGGTCTTGGGGATTCACCCCTCCACTTT
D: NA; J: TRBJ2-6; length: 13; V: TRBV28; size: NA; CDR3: CASSPSGANVLTF; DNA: TGTGCCAGCAGTCCGAGTGGGGCCAACGTCCTGACTTTC
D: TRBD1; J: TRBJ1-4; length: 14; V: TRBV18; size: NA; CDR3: CASRPGQEIEKLFF; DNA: TGTGCCAGCCGACCGGGACAGGAGATTGAAAAACTGTTTTTT
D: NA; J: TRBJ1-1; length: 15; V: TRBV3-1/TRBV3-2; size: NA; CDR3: CASSQEWGVGTEAFF; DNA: TGTGCCAGCAGCCAAGAATGGGGAGTGGGTACTGAAGCTTTCTTT
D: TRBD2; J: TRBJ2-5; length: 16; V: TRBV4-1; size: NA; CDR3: CASSQVTSGGIETQYF; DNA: TGCGCCAGCAGCCAAGTGACTAGCGGGGGAATAGAGACCCAGTACTTC
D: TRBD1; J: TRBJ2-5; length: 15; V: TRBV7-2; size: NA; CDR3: CASSSTGGRYETQYF; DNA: TGTGCCAGCAGCTCAACAGGGGGGAGGTATGAGACCCAGTACTTC
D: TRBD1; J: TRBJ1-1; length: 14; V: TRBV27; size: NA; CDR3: CASRKTGGYTEAFF; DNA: TGTGCCAGCAGAAAGACAGGGGGGTACACTGAAGCTTTCTTT
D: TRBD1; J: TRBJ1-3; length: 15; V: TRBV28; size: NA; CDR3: CASSLRTGVGNTIYF; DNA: TGTGCCAGCAGTTTGCGGACAGGGGTAGGAAACACCATATATTTT
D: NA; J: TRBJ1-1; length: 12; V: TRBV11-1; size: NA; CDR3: CASSPRGTEAFF; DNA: TGTGCCAGCAGCCCCCGGGGCACTGAAGCTTTCTTT